This entry lists 10 T cell receptor beta chains sequenced from one sample in a study of cytomegalovirus exposure and HLA in healthy donors. Researchers ran the PCR with 60 Vbeta and 13 Jbeta primers. Produced via immunoSEQ multiplex PCR; TCRdb's table is partial and in-frame only. The table includes 50,000 to 75,000 clones, 80% detected once. The source material was PBMCs. The receptors here all came from a woman in her 40s in good health and CMV-seronegative.

The chain has TRBV7-9 and TRBJ2-1; 12 positions match TRBD1. J was trimmed by 4 bases and V by 5 bases; bases with no gene match: 3. Germline values: CDR1 SEHNR, CDR2 FQNEAQ (reference sequence). The CDR3 runs 15 residues. Here the CDR3 reads CASSRDRGLYNEQFF. DNA of the CDR3: TGTGCCAGCAGCAGGGACAGGGGGCTGTACAATGAGCAGTTCTTC.

This clone has just a few counts. V gene TRBV27 combines with J gene TRBJ2-1, with 7 nucleotides matching TRBD1. Trimming removed 5 bases from V and 0 bases from J; junction bases left unmatched: 1. CDR3 length equals 14 residues. From germline, CDR1 is MNHEY and CDR2 SMNVEV (reference sequence). The CDR3 reads CASSRTGSYNEQFF. The CDR3 region has the DNA TGTGCCAGCAGTAGGACAGGCTCCTACAATGAGCAGTTCTTC.

The J gene is TRBJ1-5, the V gene TRBV7-2, with 7 bases that match TRBD1. The CDR3 is 13 amino acids. Per the germline V gene, CDR1 is SGHTA and CDR2 is FQGNSA. The J segment lost 7 bases and the V segment lost 5 bases, leaving 5 bases of the junction unmatched. This CDR3 is CASSQDRDQPQHF. The DNA for the CDR3 is TGTGCCAGCAGCCAAGACAGGGACCAGCCCCAGCATTTT.

V and J are TRBV5-4 and TRBJ2-7; D may be TRBD1 (6 bases). This CDR3 has 12 amino acids. V was trimmed by 4 bases and J by 7 bases, leaving 12 bases between them. The germline CDR1 and CDR2 sequences are SGHNT and YYREEE (reference sequence). The CDR3 bases are TGTGCCAGCAGCACCACAGGGCGGGAGCAGTACTTC. Translated, it gives CASSTTGREQYF.

CDR3 bases: TGTGCCAGCAGTCGTCGGGCTAGCGGGGGGAGCTCCTACAATGAGCAGTTCTTC. Its protein is CASSRRASGGSSYNEQFF. This chain connects TRBV13 to TRBJ2-1; 11 nucleotides agree with TRBD2. The CDR3 consists of 18 residues. The germline CDR1 and CDR2 sequences are PRHDT and FYEKMQ (reference sequence). Germline trimming cut 6 bases from V and 0 bases from J; bases unmatched to any gene: 10.

The V call is TRBV2, the J call TRBJ1-1; D remains unclear. CDR1 and CDR2 (germline): SNHLY, FYNNEI. The length of the CDR3 is 14 residues. V lost 4 bases, J lost 0 bases, and 9 bases lay in between. The chain's CDR3 is CASSVRQMNTEAFF. The CDR3 bases are TGTGCCAGCAGTGTTCGACAAATGAACACTGAAGCTTTCTTT.

The chain combines TRBV28 with TRBJ2-3; the D gene is possibly TRBD2 (5 bases). This CDR3 is 19 amino acids long. CDR1 and CDR2 from the germline V gene are MDHEN and SYDVKM. Trimming took 4 bases from V and 0 from J, leaving 23 bases between them. In nucleotides, the CDR3 is TGTGCCAGCAGTTCAACCCCCCCTTTTGGGGAGCGGAGCACAGATACGCAGTATTTT. Amino acid sequence: CASSSTPPFGERSTDTQYF.

The rearrangement joins TRBV7-8 to TRBJ2-1; 10 bases are a match to TRBD2. The length of the CDR3 is 18 residues. CDR1 SGHVS and CDR2 FQNEAQ come from the germline V gene. J gave up 7 bases and V 5 bases, and 17 bases lay outside the gene matches. The DNA of the CDR3 is TGTGCCAGCAGCGATAGCACGTCTAGCGGGAGTTTTAGGAATGAGCAGTTCTTC. Translation gives CASSDSTSSGSFRNEQFF.

The J gene is TRBJ2-7, the V gene TRBV19; D remains unclear. V shed 1 base and J shed 2 bases, with 12 bases lying between them. CDR3 length: 15 amino acids. Germline lookup yields CDR1 LNHDA and CDR2 SQIVND (reference sequence). The CDR3 spells CASSIGLATTYEQYF. For the CDR3, the DNA is TGTGCCAGTAGTATAGGGTTAGCAACTACCTACGAGCAGTACTTC.

This clone was recorded a few times. This chain uses TRBV27 with TRBJ1-2; D call uncertain. CDR1 and CDR2 (germline): MNHEY, SMNVEV (reference sequence). The CDR3 consists of 12 residues. V dropped 5 bases and J dropped 4 bases, with 8 bases sitting between them. As DNA, the CDR3 is TGTGCCAGCAGTCCTTCGGGCTATGGCTACACCTTC. This codes for CASSPSGYGYTF.